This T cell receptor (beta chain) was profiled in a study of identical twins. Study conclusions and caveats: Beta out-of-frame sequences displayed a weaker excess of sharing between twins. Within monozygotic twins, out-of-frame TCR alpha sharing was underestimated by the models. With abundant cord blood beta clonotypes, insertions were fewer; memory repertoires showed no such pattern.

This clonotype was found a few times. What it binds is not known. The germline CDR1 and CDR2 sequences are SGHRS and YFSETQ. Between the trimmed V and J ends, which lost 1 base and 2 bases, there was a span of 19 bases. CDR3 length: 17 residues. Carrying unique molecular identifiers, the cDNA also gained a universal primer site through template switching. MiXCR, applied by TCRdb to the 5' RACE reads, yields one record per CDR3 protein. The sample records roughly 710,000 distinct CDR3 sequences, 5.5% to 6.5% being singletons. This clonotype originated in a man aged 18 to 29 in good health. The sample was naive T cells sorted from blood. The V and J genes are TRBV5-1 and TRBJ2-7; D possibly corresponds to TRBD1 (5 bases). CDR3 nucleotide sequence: TGCGCCAGCAGCTTGCTACCCAACAGGAGAGTAACCTACGAGCAGTACGTC. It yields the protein CASSLLPNRRVTYEQYV.